This T cell receptor (beta chain) emerged from a study of early T cells in non-severe SARS-CoV-2 infection. Study information: It was bulk RNA from unsorted whole blood that was sequenced, and the chains were unpaired. Study-level findings and limits: Matching with VDJdb favored anti-spike CD8 responses (missing private and CD4 specificities).

TCRdb re-called the 5' RACE reads through MiXCR, storing one row per CDR3 protein. This sample has some 83,000 distinct CDR3 sequences; 10% occur once, and the top ten carry approximately 8%. A word on this clonotype: Antigen unknown.

The trim removed 4 bases at V and 6 bases at J, leaving 12 bases unmatched. CDR1 and CDR2 (germline): SGHTA, FQGTGA. CDR3 size: 15 residues. The sequence was obtained from an adult who was a healthcare worker with PCR-confirmed SARS-CoV-2 infection or an uninfected control (not recorded which). The input for sequencing was whole blood, taken at baseline. This rearrangement joins TRBV7-3 to TRBJ2-7, with 7 bases fitting TRBD2. CDR3 nucleotide sequence: TGTGCCAGCAGCTCCCGGACTAGAAGCGTCTGCGAGCAGTACTTC. Encoded protein: CASSSRTRSVCEQYF.